The 25 T cell receptor beta chains given below trace back to one sample, sequenced in a study of blood T cell repertoires in COVID-19. The method was immunoSEQ multiplex PCR; TCRdb's version includes in-frame clones alone and lacks a portion of them. The sample holds over 55,000 clones; 77% are singletons and the top ten take about 33%. The sample consisted of peripheral blood. The receptors were gathered from a human donor in a cohort sampled during active COVID-19.

The rearrangement links TRBV3-1 (or the pseudogene TRBV3-2) to TRBJ1-1; TRBD1 matches 7 bases. This CDR3 comprises 15 residues. The trim removed 3 bases at V and 7 bases at J, leaving 11 bases unmatched. The V gene's germline CDR1 is LGHDT and CDR2 YNNKEL (reference sequence). The CDR3 DNA is TGTGCCAGCAGCCACACAGGGGCAGCAAACTTTGAAGCTTTCTTT. Protein: CASSHTGAANFEAFF.

The chain joins TRBV9 to TRBJ2-1; 8 bases fit TRBD1. Germline lookup yields CDR1 SGDLS and CDR2 YYNGEE. This CDR3 is 14 amino acids long. J gave up 9 bases and V 4 bases, and 9 bases lay outside the gene matches. The CDR3 nucleotides read TGTGCCAGCAGCCCCCGGACAGGGCGTAGTGAGCAGTTCTTC. Translated: CASSPRTGRSEQFF.

The CDR3 spells CASSLNRANSPLHF. In DNA, the CDR3 is TGTGCCAGCAGCTTAAACAGGGCCAATTCACCCCTCCACTTT. The J gene is TRBJ1-6, the V gene TRBV7-9; a possible D gene is TRBD1 (6 bases). V gave up 2 bases and J gave up 7 bases, with 9 bases separating them. Per germline, CDR1 SEHNR and CDR2 FQNEAQ (reference sequence). This CDR3 has 14 amino acids.

The chain joins TRBV7-9 to TRBJ1-2, with a weak D call TRBD1 (5 bases). CDR1 is SEHNR, CDR2 FQNEAQ, per germline (reference sequence). Deletions cut 0 bases from V and 4 bases from J, with 12 bases between. The CDR3 loop spans 15 amino acids. CDR3 loop: CASSLASRGIYGYTF. CDR3 sequence (DNA): TGTGCCAGCAGCTTAGCTTCGCGGGGGATCTATGGCTACACCTTC.

The table lists this clone with a few counts. The CDR3 bases are TGTGCCAGCAGCTTATCATCTGGAAACACCATATATTTT. Translation: CASSLSSGNTIYF. The chain links TRBV11-2 to TRBJ1-3; D is unresolved. The germline V and J ends were trimmed by 2 bases and 1 base, with 3 bases remaining between them. This CDR3 has 13 residues. Per germline, CDR1 SGHAT and CDR2 FQNNGV.

The chain uses TRBV7-2 and TRBJ1-1; 7 bases align to TRBD1. J gave up 4 bases and V 5 bases, and 10 bases lay outside the gene matches. This CDR3 is built from 15 residues. CDR1 and CDR2 (germline): SGHTA, FQGNSA. The CDR3 sequence: CASSPQGFRSTEAFF. The CDR3 DNA reads TGTGCCAGCAGCCCACAGGGGTTTCGGAGCACTGAAGCTTTCTTT.

The CDR3 bases are TGTGCCAGCAGATGGGGACAGGCCTGGGGCTACACCTTC. Translating gives CASRWGQAWGYTF. The chain recombines TRBV12-3 or TRBV12-4 with TRBJ1-2, with 8 bases matching TRBD1. The CDR3 has 13 amino acids. Trimming removed 6 bases from V and 8 bases from J; junction bases left unmatched: 8.

The chain is built from TRBV6-5 and TRBJ2-2, with D possibly TRBD1 on 6 matching bases. This CDR3 contains 14 residues. Trimming cost V 4 bases and J 7 bases, with 13 bases left between them. Per germline, CDR1 MNHEY and CDR2 SVGAGI. CDR3 DNA sequence: TGTGCCAGCAGTTCCACAGGGTTGGTCGGGGAGCTGTTTTTT. It specifies CASSSTGLVGELFF.

The chain combines TRBV27 with TRBJ2-1; TRBD2 matches 8 bases. From germline, CDR1 is MNHEY and CDR2 SMNVEV (reference sequence). The CDR3 is 16 amino acids. Unmatched junction bases numbered 13, after V lost 8 bases and J lost 4 bases. CDR3 loop: CASRSGLAAIYNEQFF. The CDR3 nucleotides are TGTGCCAGCCGTTCCGGACTAGCTGCGATTTACAATGAGCAGTTCTTC.

The genes are TRBV6-5 and TRBJ1-2; D perhaps matches TRBD1 (6 bases). The ends were cut back, 4 bases at V and 13 bases at J, with 16 bases in the middle. The CDR3 contains 12 residues. Germline lookup yields CDR1 MNHEY and CDR2 SVGAGI. This CDR3 reads CASSSTGGAATF. CDR3 nucleotide sequence: TGTGCCAGCAGTTCAACGGGGGGGGCAGCCACCTTC.

This clone was detected once. The J gene is TRBJ2-5, the V gene TRBV5-1; 9 bases align to TRBD1. This CDR3 has 18 amino acids. Germline CDR1 is SGHRS and CDR2 is YFSETQ. V trimming: 4 bases; J trimming: 2 bases; junction bases outside the gene matches: 15. The CDR3, as DNA: TGCGCCAGCAGCGGGGGAAGGAGGGACAGGGAGTCTCAAGAGACCCAGTACTTC. This sequence encodes CASSGGRRDRESQETQYF. Based on the CDR3 plus reference TRBV5-1 and TRBJ2-5, the full variable domain is KAGVTQTPRYLIKTRGQQVTLSCSPISGHRSVSWYQQTPGQGLQFLFEYFSETQRNKGNFPGRFSGRQFSNSRSEMNVSTLELGDSALYLCASSGGRRDRESQETQYFGPGTRLLVL.

The chain combines TRBV18 with TRBJ2-7; D is ambiguous. The CDR3 runs 12 residues. Trimming cost V 6 bases and J 6 bases, with 12 bases left between them. The germline CDR1 and CDR2 sequences are KGHSH and LQKENI. CDR3 amino acids: CASSPDMGEQYF. For the CDR3, the DNA is TGTGCCAGCTCTCCTGACATGGGCGAGCAGTACTTC.

This clone was detected only a few times. CDR3 loop: CASSGRAYEQYF. The DNA of the CDR3 is TGCGCCAGCAGCGGGAGGGCCTACGAGCAGTACTTC. The chain recombines TRBV10-1 with TRBJ2-7; 8 nucleotides align to TRBD2. V was clipped by 6 bases and J by 2 bases; unmatched bases: 0. The length of the CDR3 is 12 residues. CDR1 and CDR2 (germline): WNHNN, SYGVQD (reference sequence).

This chain's CDR3 is CASSPARQGSKNIQYF. The DNA of the CDR3 is TGTGCCAGCAGCCCGGCCAGACAGGGCTCCAAAAACATTCAGTACTTC. This chain uses TRBV7-2 with TRBJ2-4; TRBD1 agrees at 7 bases. Trimming cost V 5 bases and J 2 bases; bases outside gene matches: 9. Germline V gene lookup returns CDR1 SGHTA and CDR2 FQGNSA. This CDR3 is built from 16 residues.

This chain joins TRBV29-1 and TRBJ1-4, with 7 bases matching TRBD1. The CDR3 loop spans 15 amino acids. The J segment lost 7 bases and the V segment lost 0 bases, leaving 8 bases of the junction unmatched. Germline values: CDR1 SQVTM, CDR2 ANQGSEA. DNA of the CDR3: TGCAGCGTTGAAGATCCTTACAGGGGAAGTGAAAAACTGTTTTTT. This gives the protein CSVEDPYRGSEKLFF.

The genes are TRBV5-1 and TRBJ2-2; 9 nucleotides agree with TRBD2. Germline V CDR1 and CDR2: SGHRS, YFSETQ. With V trimmed by 5 bases and J by 3 bases, 5 bases remained unmatched. The CDR3 consists of 15 residues. In DNA, the CDR3 is TGCGCCAGCAGAATTGCGGGAGGGCACACCGGGGAGCTGTTTTTT. Its protein product is CASRIAGGHTGELFF.

The chain recombines TRBV2 with TRBJ1-5; 7 nucleotides line up with TRBD1. The length of the CDR3 is 15 residues. With V trimmed by 6 bases and J by 2 bases, 7 bases remained unmatched. Germline V CDR1 and CDR2: SNHLY, FYNNEI. CDR3 protein: CASRGDRVGNQPQHF. The DNA of the CDR3 is TGTGCCAGCAGAGGAGACAGGGTTGGCAATCAGCCCCAGCATTTT.

In its sample, this clone was seen a few times. This rearrangement joins TRBV9 to TRBJ2-1; 9 bases match TRBD2. The germline V gene has CDR1 SGDLS and CDR2 YYNGEE. J was trimmed by 6 bases and V by 4 bases; bases with no gene match: 11. CDR3 length: 16 residues. This chain's CDR3 is CASSRAPSTSGNEQFF. The CDR3 region has the DNA TGTGCCAGCAGCCGAGCCCCCTCGACTAGCGGCAATGAGCAGTTCTTC.

V is TRBV2 and J is TRBJ1-3, with D tentatively TRBD1 (6 bases). The CDR3 covers 14 residues. The ends were cut back, 6 bases at V and 2 bases at J, with 11 bases in the middle. The germline gives CDR1 SNHLY, CDR2 FYNNEI. CDR3 coding DNA: TGTGCCAGCAGACAGGGCTTGGCTGGAAACACCATATATTTT. Protein product: CASRQGLAGNTIYF.

This sequence joins TRBV5-1 and TRBJ2-5, with 7 bases fitting TRBD1. Germline CDR1 reads SGHRS; CDR2 reads YFSETQ. The V segment lost 5 bases and the J segment 5 bases; nucleotides outside the gene matches: 9. The CDR3 has 14 amino acids. CDR3 DNA: TGCGCCAGCAGTTTCGGACAGGCTGGGGAGACCCAGTACTTC. Translating gives CASSFGQAGETQYF.

The CDR3 DNA is TGCGCCAGCAGCTTGGAACCGGGCTCTGGGGCCAACGTCCTGACTTTC. It translates to CASSLEPGSGANVLTF. The chain employs TRBV5-1 and TRBJ2-6, with D unclear. Trimming left V 0 bases short and J 0 bases short, with 7 bases between. There are 16 residues in the CDR3. Germline V gene lookup returns CDR1 SGHRS and CDR2 YFSETQ. Supplemented by reference TRBV5-1 and TRBJ2-6, the full variable domain reads KAGVTQTPRYLIKTRGQQVTLSCSPISGHRSVSWYQQTPGQGLQFLFEYFSETQRNKGNFPGRFSGRQFSNSRSEMNVSTLELGDSALYLCASSLEPGSGANVLTFGAGSRLTVL.

Only one count was recorded for this clone. CDR3 amino acids: CASSRTGVEAEAFF. The CDR3 DNA reads TGTGCCAGCAGTAGGACAGGGGTGGAAGCTGAAGCTTTCTTT. J is TRBJ1-1 and V is TRBV25-1, with 9 bases fitting TRBD1. The CDR3 is made up of 14 amino acids. The junction had 7 bases not matched to a gene; V was cut back by 5 bases and J by 6 bases. Germline-derived CDR1 and CDR2 are MGHDK and SYGVNS.

This clone was seen more than once but under ten times. The rearrangement uses TRBV5-4 and TRBJ1-4; D perhaps matches TRBD1 (5 bases). The V end was cut by 0 bases, the J end by 8 bases, with 14 bases between. CDR3 length: 15 residues. Germline loops: CDR1 SGHNT, CDR2 YYREEE (reference sequence). The CDR3, as DNA: TGTGCCAGCAGCTTGGATCAGGGTTCCCAAGAAAAACTGTTTTTT. This translates into CASSLDQGSQEKLFF.

J is TRBJ2-7 and V is TRBV19; 9 bases match TRBD1. The ends lost 6 bases at V and 5 bases at J; junction bases unmatched: 14. The germline V gene has CDR1 LNHDA and CDR2 SQIVND (reference sequence). The CDR3 runs 16 residues. This CDR3 is CASRQPATGGFNEQYF. CDR3 bases: TGTGCCAGTAGGCAACCCGCGACAGGGGGTTTTAACGAGCAGTACTTC.

This sequence joins TRBV10-3 and TRBJ2-1; 12 nucleotides match TRBD1. CDR1 is ENHRY, CDR2 SYGVKD, per germline. This CDR3 comprises 14 residues. V dropped 5 bases and J dropped 8; count of bases not matched to a gene: 4. CDR3 protein: CAISRDRGQDEQFF. The CDR3 bases are TGTGCCATCAGTCGGGACAGGGGGCAGGATGAGCAGTTCTTC.